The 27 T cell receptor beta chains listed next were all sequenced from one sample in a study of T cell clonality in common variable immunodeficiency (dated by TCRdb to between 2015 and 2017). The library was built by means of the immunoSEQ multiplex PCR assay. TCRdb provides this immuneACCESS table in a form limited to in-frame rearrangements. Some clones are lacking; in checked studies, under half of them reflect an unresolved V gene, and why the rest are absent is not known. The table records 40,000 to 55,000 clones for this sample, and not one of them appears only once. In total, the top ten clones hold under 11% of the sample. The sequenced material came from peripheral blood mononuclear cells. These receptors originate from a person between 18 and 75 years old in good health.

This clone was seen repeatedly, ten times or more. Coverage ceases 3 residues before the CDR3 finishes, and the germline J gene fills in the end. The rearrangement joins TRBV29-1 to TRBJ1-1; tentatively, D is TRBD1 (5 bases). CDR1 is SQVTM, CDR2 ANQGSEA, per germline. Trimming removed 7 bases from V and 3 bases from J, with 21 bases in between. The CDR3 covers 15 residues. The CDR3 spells CSAGPGSRADTEAFF. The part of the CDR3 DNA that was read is TGCAGCGCTGGTCCAGGGAGCAGGGCGGACACTGAA.

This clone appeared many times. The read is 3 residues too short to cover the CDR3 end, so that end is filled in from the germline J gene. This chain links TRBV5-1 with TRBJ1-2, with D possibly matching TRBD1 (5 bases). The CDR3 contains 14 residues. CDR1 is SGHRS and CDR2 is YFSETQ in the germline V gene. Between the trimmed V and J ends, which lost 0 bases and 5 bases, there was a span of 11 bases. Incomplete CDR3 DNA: TGCGCCAGCAGCTTGGTGGGGGGGTTGTATGGC. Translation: CASSLVGGLYG. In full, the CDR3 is CASSLVGGLYGYTF. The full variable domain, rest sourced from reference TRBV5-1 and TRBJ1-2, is KAGVTQTPRYLIKTRGQQVTLSCSPISGHRSVSWYQQTPGQGLQFLFEYFSETQRNKGNFPGRFSGRQFSNSRSEMNVSTLELGDSALYLCASSLVGGLYGYTFGSGTRLTVV.

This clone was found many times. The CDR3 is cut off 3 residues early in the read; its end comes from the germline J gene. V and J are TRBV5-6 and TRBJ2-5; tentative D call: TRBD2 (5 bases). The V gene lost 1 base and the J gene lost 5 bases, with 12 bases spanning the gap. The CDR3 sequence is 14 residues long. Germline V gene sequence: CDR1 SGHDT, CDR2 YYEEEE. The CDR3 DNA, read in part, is TGTGCCAGCAGCTTGAAAGAAACGGGGGAGACC. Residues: CASSLKETGET. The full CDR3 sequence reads CASSLKETGETQYF.

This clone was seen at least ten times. CDR3 DNA, as far as it was read: TGTGCCAGCAGTCCAGGACTAGCGGATTGGGGTGAG. This sequence encodes CASSPGLADWGE. From start to end, the CDR3 is CASSPGLADWGEQFF. The chain carries TRBV12-3 or TRBV12-4 and TRBJ2-1; 10 nucleotides match TRBD2. The read ends 3 residues early relative to the CDR3; the germline J gene fills the gap. The CDR3 spans 15 residues. J was trimmed by 9 bases and V by 5 bases; bases with no gene match: 10.

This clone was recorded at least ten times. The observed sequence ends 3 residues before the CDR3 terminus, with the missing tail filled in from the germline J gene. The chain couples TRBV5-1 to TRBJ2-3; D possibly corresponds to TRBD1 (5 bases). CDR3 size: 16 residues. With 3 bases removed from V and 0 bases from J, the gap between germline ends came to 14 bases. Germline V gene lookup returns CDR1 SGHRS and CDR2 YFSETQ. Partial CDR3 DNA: TGCGCCAGCAGCTCTGGGGCCCTTTCTAGCACAGATACG. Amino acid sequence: CASSSGALSSTDT. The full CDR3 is CASSSGALSSTDTQYF.

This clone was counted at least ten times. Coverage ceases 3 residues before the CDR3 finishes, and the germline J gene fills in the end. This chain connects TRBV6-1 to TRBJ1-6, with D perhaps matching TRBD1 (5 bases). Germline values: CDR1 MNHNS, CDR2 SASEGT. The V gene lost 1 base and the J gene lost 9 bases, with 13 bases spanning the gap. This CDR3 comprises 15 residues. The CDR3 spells CASSEGTGGGSPLHF. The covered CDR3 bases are TGTGCCAGCAGTGAAGGGACGGGGGGTGGTTCACCC.

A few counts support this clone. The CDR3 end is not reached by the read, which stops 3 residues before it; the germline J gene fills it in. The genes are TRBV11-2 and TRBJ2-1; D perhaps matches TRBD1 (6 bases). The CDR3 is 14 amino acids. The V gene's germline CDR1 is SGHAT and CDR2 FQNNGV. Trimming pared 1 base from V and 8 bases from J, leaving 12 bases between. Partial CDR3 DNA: TGTGCCAGCAGCTTAGCCAGGGGCGGCGATGAG. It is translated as CASSLARGGDE. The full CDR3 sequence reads CASSLARGGDEQFF.

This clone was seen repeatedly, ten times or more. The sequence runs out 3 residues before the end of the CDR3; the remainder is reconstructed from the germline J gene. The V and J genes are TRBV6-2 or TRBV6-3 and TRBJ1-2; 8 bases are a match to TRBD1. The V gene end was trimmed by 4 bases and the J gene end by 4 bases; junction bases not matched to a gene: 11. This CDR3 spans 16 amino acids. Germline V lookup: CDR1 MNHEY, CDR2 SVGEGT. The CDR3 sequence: CASSSRTGNVGYGYTF. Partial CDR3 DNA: TGTGCCAGCAGTTCCCGGACAGGGAACGTCGGCTATGGC.

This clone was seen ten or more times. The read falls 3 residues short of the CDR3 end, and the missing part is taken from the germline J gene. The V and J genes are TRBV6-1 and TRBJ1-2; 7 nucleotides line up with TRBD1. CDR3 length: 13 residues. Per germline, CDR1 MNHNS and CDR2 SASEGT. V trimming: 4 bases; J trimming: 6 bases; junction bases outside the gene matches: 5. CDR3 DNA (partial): TGTGCCAGCAGTGCTCCCGGGACAGATGGC. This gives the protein CASSAPGTDG. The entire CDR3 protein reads CASSAPGTDGYTF.

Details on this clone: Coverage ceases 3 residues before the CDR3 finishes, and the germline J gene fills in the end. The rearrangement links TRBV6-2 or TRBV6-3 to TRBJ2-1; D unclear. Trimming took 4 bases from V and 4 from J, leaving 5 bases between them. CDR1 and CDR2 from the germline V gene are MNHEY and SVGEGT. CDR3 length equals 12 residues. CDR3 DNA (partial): TGTGCCAGCAGTTTAACTTACAATGAG. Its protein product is CASSLTYNE. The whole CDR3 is CASSLTYNEQFF.

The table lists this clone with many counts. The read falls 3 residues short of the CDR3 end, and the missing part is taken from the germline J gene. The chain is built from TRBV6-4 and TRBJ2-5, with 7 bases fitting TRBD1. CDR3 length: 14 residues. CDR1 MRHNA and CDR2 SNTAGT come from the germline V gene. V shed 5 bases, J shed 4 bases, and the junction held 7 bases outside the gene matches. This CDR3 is CASSKTGDRETQYF. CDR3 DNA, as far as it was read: TGTGCCAGCAGTAAAACAGGGGATCGAGAGACC.

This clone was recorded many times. The sequenced part of the CDR3 DNA is TGTGCCAGCAGGCCGGGACTAGCGGGAGGGCCTAGAGGGACC. It specifies CASRPGLAGGPRGT. The complete CDR3 reads CASRPGLAGGPRGTQYF. The chain uses TRBV2 and TRBJ2-5; 16 nucleotides match TRBD2. The CDR3 end lies 3 residues beyond the end of the read and is filled in from the germline J gene. The V gene's germline CDR1 is SNHLY and CDR2 FYNNEI. The ends lost 6 bases at V and 7 bases at J; junction bases unmatched: 11. The CDR3 sequence is 17 residues long.

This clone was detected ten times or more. CDR3 loop: CASSYLVRGTGELFF. The sequenced CDR3 bases are TGTGCCAGCAGCTACCTTGTTCGGGGCACCGGGGAG. This sequence joins TRBV11-2 and TRBJ2-2; D is possibly TRBD2 (5 bases). The read comes to an end 3 residues before the CDR3 does, leaving the germline J gene to fill in the end. Trimming removed 4 bases at V and 4 bases at J, with 13 bases between. CDR1 is SGHAT, CDR2 FQNNGV, per germline. The CDR3 covers 15 residues.

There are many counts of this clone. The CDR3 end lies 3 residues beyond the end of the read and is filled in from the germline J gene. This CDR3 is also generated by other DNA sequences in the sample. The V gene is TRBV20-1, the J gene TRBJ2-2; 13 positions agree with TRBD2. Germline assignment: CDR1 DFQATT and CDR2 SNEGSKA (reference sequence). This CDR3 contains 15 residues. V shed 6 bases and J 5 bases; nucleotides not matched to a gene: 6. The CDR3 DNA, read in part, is TGCAGTGCCAGGACTAGCGGGGGAGGAACCGGGGAG. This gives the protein CSARTSGGGTGE. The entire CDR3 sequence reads CSARTSGGGTGELFF.

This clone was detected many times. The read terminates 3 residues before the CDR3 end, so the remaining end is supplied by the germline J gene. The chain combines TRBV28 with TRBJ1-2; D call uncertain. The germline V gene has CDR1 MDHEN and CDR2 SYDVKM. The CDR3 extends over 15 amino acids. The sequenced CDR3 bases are TGTGCCAGCAGTTATTCCCGGACGGCGGGAAGAGAC. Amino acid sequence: CASSYSRTAGRD. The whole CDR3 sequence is CASSYSRTAGRDYTF.

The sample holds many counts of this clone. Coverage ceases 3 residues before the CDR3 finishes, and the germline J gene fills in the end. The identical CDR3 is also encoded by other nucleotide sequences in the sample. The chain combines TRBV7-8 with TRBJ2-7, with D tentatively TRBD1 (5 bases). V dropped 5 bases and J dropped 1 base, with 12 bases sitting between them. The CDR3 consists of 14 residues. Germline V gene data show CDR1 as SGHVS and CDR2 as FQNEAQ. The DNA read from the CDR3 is TGTGCCAGCAGCCTGAGGACAACATCCTACGAG. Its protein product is CASSLRTTSYE. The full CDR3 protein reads CASSLRTTSYEQYF. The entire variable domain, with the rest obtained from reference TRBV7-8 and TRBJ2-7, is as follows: GAGVSQSPRYKVAKRGQDVALRCDPISGHVSLFWYQQALGQGPEFLTYFQNEAQLDKSGLPSDRFFAERPEGSVSTLKIQRTQQEDSAVYLCASSLRTTSYEQYFGPGTRLTVT.

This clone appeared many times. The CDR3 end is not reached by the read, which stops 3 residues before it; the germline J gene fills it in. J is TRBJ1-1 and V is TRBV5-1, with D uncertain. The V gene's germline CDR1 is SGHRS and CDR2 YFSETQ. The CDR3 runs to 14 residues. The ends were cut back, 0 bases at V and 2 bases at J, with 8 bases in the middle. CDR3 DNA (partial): TGCGCCAGCAGCTTGGGTTTTGGCAACACTGAA. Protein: CASSLGFGNTE. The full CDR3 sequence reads CASSLGFGNTEAFF.

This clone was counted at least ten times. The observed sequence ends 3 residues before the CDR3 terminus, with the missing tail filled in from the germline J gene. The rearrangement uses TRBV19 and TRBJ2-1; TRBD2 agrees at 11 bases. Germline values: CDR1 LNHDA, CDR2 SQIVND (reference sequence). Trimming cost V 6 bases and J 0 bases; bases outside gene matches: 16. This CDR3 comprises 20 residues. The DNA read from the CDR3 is TGTGCCAGTAGCCGCGGGACCGGGACTAGCGGTATTAGCTCCTACAATGAG. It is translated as CASSRGTGTSGISSYNE. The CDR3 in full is CASSRGTGTSGISSYNEQFF.

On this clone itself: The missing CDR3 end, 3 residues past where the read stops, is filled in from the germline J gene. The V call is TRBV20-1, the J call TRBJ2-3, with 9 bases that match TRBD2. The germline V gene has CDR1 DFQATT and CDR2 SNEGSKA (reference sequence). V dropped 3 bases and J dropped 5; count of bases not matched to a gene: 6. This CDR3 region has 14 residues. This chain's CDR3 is CSASGGRAVDTQYF. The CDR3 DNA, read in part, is TGCAGTGCTAGTGGCGGGAGGGCCGTAGATACG.

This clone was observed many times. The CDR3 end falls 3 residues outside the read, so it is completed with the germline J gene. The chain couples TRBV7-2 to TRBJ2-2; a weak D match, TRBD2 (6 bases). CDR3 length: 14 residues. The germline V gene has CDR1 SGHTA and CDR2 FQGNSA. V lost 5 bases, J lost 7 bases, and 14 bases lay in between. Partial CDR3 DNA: TGTGCCAGCAGCCCAGGGTTGGGGGGCGGGGAG. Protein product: CASSPGLGGGE. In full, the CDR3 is CASSPGLGGGELFF.

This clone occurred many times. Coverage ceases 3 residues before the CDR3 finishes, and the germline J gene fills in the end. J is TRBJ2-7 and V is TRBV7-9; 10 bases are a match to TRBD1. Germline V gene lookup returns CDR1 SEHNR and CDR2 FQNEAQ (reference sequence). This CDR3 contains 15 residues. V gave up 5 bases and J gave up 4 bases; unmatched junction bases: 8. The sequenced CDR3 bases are TGTGCCAGCAGCATAGAGACAGGGGGCCGATACGAG. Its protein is CASSIETGGRYE. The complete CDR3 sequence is CASSIETGGRYEQYF.

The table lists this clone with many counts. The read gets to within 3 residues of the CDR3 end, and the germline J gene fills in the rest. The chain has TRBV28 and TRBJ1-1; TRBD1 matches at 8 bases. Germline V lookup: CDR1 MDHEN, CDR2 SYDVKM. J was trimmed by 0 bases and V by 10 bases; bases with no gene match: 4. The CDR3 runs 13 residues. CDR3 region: CATTGQVNTEAFF. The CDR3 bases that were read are TGTGCCACCACGGGACAGGTGAACACTGAA.

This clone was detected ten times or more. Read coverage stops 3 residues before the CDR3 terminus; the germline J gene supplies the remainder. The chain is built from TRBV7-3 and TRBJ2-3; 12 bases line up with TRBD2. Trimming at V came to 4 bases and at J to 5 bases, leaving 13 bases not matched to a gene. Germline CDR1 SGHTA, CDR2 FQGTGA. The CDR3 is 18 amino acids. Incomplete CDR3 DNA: TGTGCCAGCAGCTCCTTAAGACTAGCGGGGGAATTGGGAGATACG. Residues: CASSSLRLAGELGDT. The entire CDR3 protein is CASSSLRLAGELGDTQYF.

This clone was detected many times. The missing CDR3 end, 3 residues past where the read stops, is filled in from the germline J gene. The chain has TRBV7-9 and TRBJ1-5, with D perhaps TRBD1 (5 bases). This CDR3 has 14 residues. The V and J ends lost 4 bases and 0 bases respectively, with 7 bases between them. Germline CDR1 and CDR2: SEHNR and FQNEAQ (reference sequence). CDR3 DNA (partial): TGTGCCAGCAGCTCGACAGATAGCAATCAGCCC. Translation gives CASSSTDSNQP. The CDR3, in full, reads CASSSTDSNQPQHF.

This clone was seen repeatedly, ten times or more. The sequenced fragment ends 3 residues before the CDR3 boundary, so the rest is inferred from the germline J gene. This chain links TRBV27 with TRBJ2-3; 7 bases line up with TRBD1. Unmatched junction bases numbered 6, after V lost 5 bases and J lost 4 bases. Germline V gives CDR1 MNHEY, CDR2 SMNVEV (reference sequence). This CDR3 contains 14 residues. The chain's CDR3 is CASSRRQGPDTQYF. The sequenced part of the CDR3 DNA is TGTGCCAGCAGTCGTAGACAGGGCCCAGATACG.

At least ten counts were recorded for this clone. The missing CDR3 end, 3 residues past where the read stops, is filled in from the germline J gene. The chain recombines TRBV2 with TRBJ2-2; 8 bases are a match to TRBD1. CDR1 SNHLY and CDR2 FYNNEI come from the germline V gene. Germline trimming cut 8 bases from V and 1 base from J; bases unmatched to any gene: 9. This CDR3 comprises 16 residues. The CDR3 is CASVPTGTGNTGELFF. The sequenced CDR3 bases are TGTGCCAGCGTCCCAACCGGGACAGGGAACACCGGGGAG.

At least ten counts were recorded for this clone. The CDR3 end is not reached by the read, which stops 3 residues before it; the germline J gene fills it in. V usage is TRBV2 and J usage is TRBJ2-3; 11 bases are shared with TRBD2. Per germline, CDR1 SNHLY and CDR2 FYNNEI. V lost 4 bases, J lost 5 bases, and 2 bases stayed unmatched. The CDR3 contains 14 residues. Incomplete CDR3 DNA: TGTGCCAGCAGTGTACTAGCGGGGGAAGATACG. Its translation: CASSVLAGEDT. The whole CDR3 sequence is CASSVLAGEDTQYF.